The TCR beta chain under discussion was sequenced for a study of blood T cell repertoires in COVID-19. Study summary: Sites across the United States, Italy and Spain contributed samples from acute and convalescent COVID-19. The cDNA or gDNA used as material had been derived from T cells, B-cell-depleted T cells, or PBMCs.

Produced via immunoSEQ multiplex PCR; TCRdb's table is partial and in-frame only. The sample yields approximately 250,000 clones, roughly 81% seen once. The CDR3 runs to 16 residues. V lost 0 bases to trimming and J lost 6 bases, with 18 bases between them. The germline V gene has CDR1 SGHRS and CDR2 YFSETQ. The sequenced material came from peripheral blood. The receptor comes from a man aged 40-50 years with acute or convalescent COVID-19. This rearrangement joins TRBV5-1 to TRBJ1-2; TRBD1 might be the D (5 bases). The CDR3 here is CASSLDGGRAKDGYTF. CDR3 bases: TGCGCCAGCAGCTTGGACGGGGGACGCGCCAAAGATGGCTACACCTTC.